This T cell receptor beta chain was found in a study of CXCR3-negative and CXCR3-positive naive CD8 T cells. Overall study findings and caveats: Hydrophobicity was higher for TRB CDR3s found in CXCR3-positive naive cells than in CXCR3-negative naive cells.

About this clonotype: Its antigen remains unidentified.

TRB cDNA was prepared as libraries by UMI-labeled 5' RACE. No DNA is given; TCRdb re-called the 5' RACE reads and lists each CDR3 protein once. The listing records 150,000 or so distinct CDR3 sequences. Sequenced: naive CXCR3+ CD8+ T cells from blood. Subset indicated: CD45RO-CCR7+CD27+CD95- naive CD8+ T cells expressing CXCR3 (TNR3+). The source is a human donor in good health. Some clones in this sample may be carry-over from other donors' samples.

CDR3 sequence reads: CASSLRLPSSYNEQFF. This chain connects TRBV7-8 to TRBJ2-1; TCRdb returns TRBD2, unconfirmable since there is no DNA. There are 16 residues in the CDR3. Germline V CDR1 and CDR2: SGHVS, FQNEAQ.